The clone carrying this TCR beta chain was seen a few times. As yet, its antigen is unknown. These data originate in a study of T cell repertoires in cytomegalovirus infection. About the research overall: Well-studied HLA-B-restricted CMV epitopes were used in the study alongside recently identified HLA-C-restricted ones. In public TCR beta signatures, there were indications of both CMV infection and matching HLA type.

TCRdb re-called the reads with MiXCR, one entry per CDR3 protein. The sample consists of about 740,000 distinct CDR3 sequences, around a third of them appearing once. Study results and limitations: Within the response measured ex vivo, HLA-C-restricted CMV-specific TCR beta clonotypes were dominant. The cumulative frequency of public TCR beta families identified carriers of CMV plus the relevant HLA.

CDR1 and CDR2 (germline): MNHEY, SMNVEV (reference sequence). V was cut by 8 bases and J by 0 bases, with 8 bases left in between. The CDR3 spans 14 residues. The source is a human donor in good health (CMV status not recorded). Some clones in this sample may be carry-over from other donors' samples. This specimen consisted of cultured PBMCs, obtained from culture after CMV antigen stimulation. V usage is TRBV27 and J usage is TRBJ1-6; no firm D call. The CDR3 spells CASGESSYNSPLHF. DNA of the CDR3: TGTGCCAGCGGCGAAAGCTCCTATAATTCACCCCTCCACTTT.